Below are 18 T cell receptor beta chains sequenced from a single sample in a study of blood T cell repertoires in COVID-19. The assay was immunoSEQ multiplex PCR, and TCRdb's table has in-frame clones only and misses some. The repertoire holds over 200,000 clones, with over 75% as singletons. Source material: peripheral blood. These receptors were obtained from a human donor in a cohort sampled during active COVID-19.

The V and J genes are TRBV2 and TRBJ1-4; tentative D call: TRBD1 (5 bases). CDR3 size: 17 residues. With 5 bases removed from V and 8 bases from J, the gap between germline ends came to 24 bases. CDR1 and CDR2 from the germline V gene are SNHLY and FYNNEI. CDR3 nucleotides: TGTGCCAGCAGTCACCGGGAGGTCGGGGAAAAGGGGGAAAAACTGTTTTTT. This codes for CASSHREVGEKGEKLFF.

The gene calls are TRBV5-1 and TRBJ2-1; TRBD2 matches 9 bases. The junction had 2 bases not matched to a gene; V was cut back by 2 bases and J by 2 bases. The CDR3 runs to 15 residues. Germline V gives CDR1 SGHRS, CDR2 YFSETQ. For the CDR3, the DNA is TGCGCCAGCAGCTTAAGCGGGAGGACCTACAATGAGCAGTTCTTC. Encoded protein: CASSLSGRTYNEQFF.

The gene calls are TRBV6-2 or TRBV6-3 and TRBJ1-1; D not certain. Germline loops: CDR1 MNHEY, CDR2 SVGEGT. CDR3 length: 15 residues. V was shortened by 5 bases and J by 8 bases, with 21 bases between the two germline ends. The CDR3 coding sequence is TGTGCCAGCAGTCCCTCTACTGTGACGTGGGAGGAAGCTTTCTTT. Its protein product is CASSPSTVTWEEAFF.

A word on this clone: The same CDR3 arises from other DNA sequences in this sample as well. The chain uses TRBV7-2 and TRBJ2-1, with 12 bases matching TRBD2. J lost 6 bases, V lost 1 base, and 1 base had no gene match. Germline V gene data show CDR1 as SGHTA and CDR2 as FQGNSA. The CDR3 is 15 amino acids. DNA for the CDR3: TGTGCCAGCAGCTTAGGACTAGCGGGAGTCAATGAGCAGTTCTTC. It codes for CASSLGLAGVNEQFF.

V is TRBV4-3 and J is TRBJ2-2; D may be TRBD2 (5 bases). CDR1 is LGHNA and CDR2 is YSLEER in the germline V gene. CDR3 size: 16 residues. The V gene lost 0 bases and the J gene lost 4 bases, with 12 bases spanning the gap. DNA of the CDR3: TGCGCCAGCAGCCAAGATTGGTGGGAGAGCACCGGGGAGCTGTTTTTT. This encodes CASSQDWWESTGELFF.

The V gene is TRBV7-2, the J gene TRBJ1-1; tentative D call: TRBD1 (5 bases). The CDR3 consists of 15 residues. Germline V lookup: CDR1 SGHTA, CDR2 FQGNSA. Trimming cost V 1 base and J 4 bases, with 13 bases left between them. CDR3 DNA sequence: TGTGCCAGCAGCTTAGGAGCAGGGTTCGGCACTGAAGCTTTCTTT. This encodes CASSLGAGFGTEAFF.

The genes are TRBV7-8 and TRBJ2-7; a weak D match, TRBD1 (6 bases). The length of the CDR3 is 16 residues. Looked up from germline, CDR1 is SGHVS and CDR2 is FQNEAQ. The V and J ends lost 7 bases and 1 base respectively, with 20 bases between them. CDR3 nucleotide sequence: TGTGCCAGCACGGAAGACAGGATAAGGGGATCCTACGAGCAGTACTTC. Residues: CASTEDRIRGSYEQYF.

V and J are TRBV19 and TRBJ2-7; 8 nucleotides agree with TRBD1. Germline V gene data show CDR1 as LNHDA and CDR2 as SQIVND (reference sequence). The CDR3 runs 15 residues. J gave up 3 bases and V 5 bases, and 9 bases lay outside the gene matches. The CDR3, as DNA: TGTGCCAGTAGTTTTTCACCGGGACAGGACTACGAGCAGTACTTC. Translating it yields CASSFSPGQDYEQYF.

The J gene is TRBJ1-4, the V gene TRBV3-1 (or the pseudogene TRBV3-2), with D maybe TRBD1 (5 bases). The V gene lost 1 base and the J gene lost 11 bases, with 11 bases spanning the gap. CDR3 size: 13 residues. CDR1 and CDR2 (germline): LGHDT, YNNKEL (reference sequence). The chain's CDR3 is CASSQGGGWKLFF. CDR3 DNA sequence: TGTGCCAGCAGCCAAGGCGGGGGGTGGAAACTGTTTTTT.

The V call is TRBV7-6, the J call TRBJ2-3; 16 bases map to TRBD2. The V and J ends lost 5 bases and 5 bases, in that order; junction bases with no gene match: 13. Germline V gene sequence: CDR1 SGHVS, CDR2 FNYEAQ. There are 19 residues in the CDR3. CDR3: CASSPHRGTSGRAGDTQYF. The CDR3, as DNA: TGTGCCAGCAGCCCCCACCGCGGGACTAGCGGGAGGGCCGGAGATACGCAGTATTTT.

The V gene is TRBV5-5, the J gene TRBJ2-3; 7 nucleotides match TRBD1. Trimming removed 4 bases from V and 2 bases from J; junction bases left unmatched: 10. This CDR3 spans 16 amino acids. Per the germline V gene, CDR1 is SGHKS and CDR2 is YYEKEE (reference sequence). DNA for the CDR3: TGTGCCAGCAGCCGCCTAGGACAGGCCCTCACAGATACGCAGTATTTT. Protein product: CASSRLGQALTDTQYF.

Written as DNA, the CDR3 is TGTGCCAGCCTCGGACAGGGTTATGAAAAACTGTTTTTT. Translating it yields CASLGQGYEKLFF. This chain links TRBV28 with TRBJ1-4; 8 nucleotides line up with TRBD1. V was clipped by 8 bases and J by 6 bases; unmatched bases: 5. The CDR3 is 13 residues long. Germline V CDR1 and CDR2: MDHEN, SYDVKM.

J is TRBJ2-3 and V is TRBV11-1; 13 bases agree with TRBD2. V lost 3 bases to trimming and J lost 4 bases; unmatched junction nucleotides: 4. The CDR3 has 16 amino acids. Germline CDR1 reads SGHAT; CDR2 reads FQDESV (reference sequence). The CDR3 nucleotides are TGTGCCAGCAGCTTGGAACTAGCGGGGGGGGCAGATACGCAGTATTTT. It specifies CASSLELAGGADTQYF.

This sequence joins TRBV24-1 and TRBJ1-4; 7 positions match TRBD1. Unmatched junction bases numbered 12, after V lost 4 bases and J lost 8 bases. From germline, CDR1 is KGHDR and CDR2 SFDVKD. CDR3 length: 16 amino acids. CDR3: CATSEGQTGWKEKLFF. DNA of the CDR3: TGTGCCACCAGTGAGGGACAGACGGGGTGGAAGGAAAAACTGTTTTTT.

This chain connects TRBV7-8 to TRBJ2-3, with D maybe TRBD2 (6 bases). The CDR3 totals 16 residues. Trimming removed 2 bases from V and 5 bases from J, with 17 bases in between. Germline V gives CDR1 SGHVS, CDR2 FQNEAQ. CDR3 sequence reads: CASSLNPRENVDTQYF. CDR3 in DNA: TGTGCCAGCAGCTTAAACCCCCGGGAGAACGTAGATACGCAGTATTTT.

The table lists this clone with a few counts. Distinct nucleotide sequences in the sample also encode this CDR3. V and J are TRBV9 and TRBJ1-1; tentatively, D is TRBD1 (5 bases). This CDR3 region has 14 residues. The V and J ends lost 2 bases and 0 bases respectively, with 8 bases between them. Germline V gene sequence: CDR1 SGDLS, CDR2 YYNGEE. CDR3 loop: CASSVGQLNTEAFF. Here the CDR3 DNA reads TGTGCCAGCAGCGTTGGACAACTGAACACTGAAGCTTTCTTT.

Ten or more counts support this clone. This chain joins TRBV27 and TRBJ1-4, with 8 bases lining up with TRBD1. The CDR3 loop spans 14 amino acids. Germline V lookup: CDR1 MNHEY, CDR2 SMNVEV (reference sequence). Trimming removed 8 bases from V and 5 bases from J; junction bases left unmatched: 7. CDR3 residues: CASSDRGDNEKLFF. The CDR3, as DNA: TGTGCCAGCTCAGACAGGGGAGACAATGAAAAACTGTTTTTT.

Comment on this clone: The sample contains more than one DNA sequence encoding this CDR3. The gene calls are TRBV9 and TRBJ1-2; no clear D. V was trimmed by 0 bases and J by 0 bases, leaving 9 bases between them. The V gene's germline CDR1 is SGDLS and CDR2 YYNGEE. The CDR3 has 15 residues. CDR3 amino acids: CASSVGVLANYGYTF. The CDR3 DNA reads as TGTGCCAGCAGCGTAGGAGTATTAGCTAACTATGGCTACACCTTC.